Listed below are T cell receptor beta chains from one sample, sequenced in a study of PD-1 blockade in classical Hodgkin lymphoma. The protocol was immunoSEQ multiplex PCR, while the TCRdb copy is restricted to in-frame clones and leaves out a portion. Among about 58,000 clones listed, 85% to 95% were seen once. Source: peripheral blood mononuclear cells (PBMCs), taken before the second cycle of nivolumab. These receptors were collected from a human donor with classical Hodgkin lymphoma. Both conserved end residues are part of each CDR3. D genes are given only for firm matches. Size is omitted from some rows. Given values are once, few, many or a class for expanded clones.

j_call v_call clone_size d_call cdr3_nt cdr3_aa
TRBJ1-2 TRBV6-6 - TRBD1 TGTGCCAGCAAGGGTGGACAGGGAGAGGGCTATGGCTACACCTTC CASKGGQGEGYGYTF
TRBJ2-7 TRBV6-4 - TRBD1 TGTGCCAGCACCATCGGGACAGGAACCTACGAGCAGTACTTC CASTIGTGTYEQYF
TRBJ2-7 TRBV7-6 - - TGTGCCAGCAGCCGCAGTGGGGTGGGCTACGAGCAGTACTTC CASSRSGVGYEQYF
TRBJ2-3 TRBV7-7 - TRBD2 TGTGCCAGCAGCCCTAGGCGGGCGGGGGGCGCAGATACGCAGTATTTT CASSPRRAGGADTQYF
TRBJ2-7 TRBV30 - TRBD1 TGTGCCTGGACAGGGGGCTACGAGCAGTACTTC CAWTGGYEQYF
TRBJ2-1 TRBV9 - TRBD2 TGTGCCAGCAGCCCCCCTGAGCGGGAGAGGGGCAATGAGCAGTTCTTC CASSPPERERGNEQFF
TRBJ1-3 TRBV19 - TRBD1 TGTGCCAGTAGTATAGCAGGCCCCGACAGGGGATCTGGAAACACCATATATTTT CASSIAGPDRGSGNTIYF
TRBJ1-3 TRBV9 - TRBD1 TGTGCCAGCAGCGCCAGGACAGGTGGAAACACCATATATTTT CASSARTGGNTIYF
TRBJ1-2 TRBV30 - - TGTGCCTGGAGAATAGGGCCAAACTATGGCTACACCTTC CAWRIGPNYGYTF
TRBJ1-2 TRBV7-9 once - TGTGCCAGCAGCTCGACGGGGGGCCTAGCTAACTATGGCTACACCTTC CASSSTGGLANYGYTF
TRBJ2-3 TRBV11-2 - TRBD1 TGTGCCAGCAGCGACTCCAGGGGGATGACGGATACGCAGTATTTT CASSDSRGMTDTQYF
TRBJ2-3 TRBV7-9 - TRBD2 TGTGCCAGCGGGGGTAGCGGGATTGATACGCAGTATTTT CASGGSGIDTQYF
TRBJ2-7 TRBV11-2 - - TGTGCCAGCAGCTTTGACCGCCTAGCCTACGAGCAGTACTTC CASSFDRLAYEQYF
TRBJ2-2 TRBV9 - - TGTGCCAGCAGCGTAGCTTCCGGGGAGCTGTTTTTT CASSVASGELFF
TRBJ1-3 TRBV4-1 - - TGCGCCAGCAGCCAAGATGTTGGGCCTCCAAGCGGAAACACCATATATTTT CASSQDVGPPSGNTIYF
TRBJ2-1 TRBV25-1 - - TGTGCCAGCAGTGAAACCAGCGTGAATGAGCAGTTCTTC CASSETSVNEQFF
TRBJ1-4 TRBV5-4 - - TGTGCCAGCAGCTTGGGGGCTAATGAAAAACTGTTTTTT CASSLGANEKLFF